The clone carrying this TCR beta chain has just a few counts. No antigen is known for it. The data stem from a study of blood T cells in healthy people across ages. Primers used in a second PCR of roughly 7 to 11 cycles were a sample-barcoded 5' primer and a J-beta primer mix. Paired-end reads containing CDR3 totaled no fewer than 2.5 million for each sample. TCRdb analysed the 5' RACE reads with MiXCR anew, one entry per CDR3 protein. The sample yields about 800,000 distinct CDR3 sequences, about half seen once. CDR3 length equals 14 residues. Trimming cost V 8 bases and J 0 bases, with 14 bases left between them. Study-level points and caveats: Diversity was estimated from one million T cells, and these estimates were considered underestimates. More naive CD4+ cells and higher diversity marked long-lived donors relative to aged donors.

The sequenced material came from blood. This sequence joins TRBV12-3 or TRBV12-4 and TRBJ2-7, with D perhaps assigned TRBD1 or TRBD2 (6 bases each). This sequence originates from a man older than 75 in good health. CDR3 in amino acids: CASRLGGHSYEQYF. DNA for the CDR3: TGTGCCAGCCGATTGGGGGGACACTCCTACGAGCAGTACTTC.